This entry lists 24 T cell receptor beta chains sequenced from one sample in a study of blood T cell repertoires in COVID-19. Measured with immunoSEQ multiplex PCR; TCRdb has only the in-frame clones, and not every one. The data hold 170,000 or so clones, with 75% to 90% observed a single time. The sequenced sample consisted of peripheral blood. Receptors were obtained from a woman aged 55-69 years with acute or convalescent COVID-19.

The rearrangement joins TRBV2 to TRBJ2-5, with 7 bases aligning to TRBD2. The CDR3 runs to 15 residues. Trimming removed 4 bases from V and 2 bases from J; junction bases left unmatched: 7. Germline CDR1 and CDR2: SNHLY and FYNNEI. As DNA, the CDR3 is TGTGCCAGCAGTGTTGGCGGGGGAGGGCAAGAGACCCAGTACTTC. It yields the protein CASSVGGGGQETQYF.

The V and J genes are TRBV5-4 and TRBJ2-5, with D tentatively TRBD1 (5 bases). V lost 0 bases and J lost 3, with 12 bases in between. Germline V gene data show CDR1 as SGHNT and CDR2 as YYREEE (reference sequence). The CDR3 totals 15 residues. The CDR3 coding sequence is TGTGCCAGCAGCTTGGAACAGGCGAGAGAAGAGACCCAGTACTTC. As protein: CASSLEQAREETQYF.

This clone has only a few counts. V is TRBV24-1 and J is TRBJ2-3; no firm D call. Germline CDR1 and CDR2: KGHDR and SFDVKD. The CDR3 has 15 amino acids. V was pared by 2 bases and J by 5 bases, with 13 bases between. The CDR3 bases are TGTGCCACCAGTGATTCCAGGCTGAGTAGAGATACGCAGTATTTT. Its translation is CATSDSRLSRDTQYF.

J is TRBJ1-2 and V is TRBV29-1, with 10 nucleotides matching TRBD1. Germline V gene data show CDR1 as SQVTM and CDR2 as ANQGSEA. CDR3 length: 13 amino acids. With 3 bases clipped from V and 8 bases from J, the junction kept 6 bases outside the gene matches. Here the CDR3 reads CSVDVRTGGGYTF. The CDR3, as DNA: TGCAGCGTTGACGTCCGGACAGGGGGAGGCTACACCTTC. The whole variable domain, filled in from reference TRBV29-1 and TRBJ1-2, reads SAVISQKPSRDICQRGTSLTIQCQVDSQVTMMFWYRQQPGQSLTLIATANQGSEATYESGFVIDKFPISRPNLTFSTLTVSNMSPEDSSIYLCSVDVRTGGGYTFGSGTRLTVV.

This chain links TRBV18 with TRBJ2-5; no definite D call. In germline, CDR1 is KGHSH, CDR2 LQKENI. V shed 3 bases and J shed 2 bases, with 10 bases lying between them. CDR3 length equals 14 residues. The CDR3 DNA sequence: TGTGCCAGCTCACCGCCGCAGTCACAAGAGACCCAGTACTTC. Protein: CASSPPQSQETQYF.

This clone occurred once. The V call is TRBV28, the J call TRBJ1-5; possible D gene TRBD1, 5 bases. Germline-derived CDR1 and CDR2 are MDHEN and SYDVKM. V shed 6 bases and J shed 4 bases, with 13 bases lying between them. CDR3 length equals 14 residues. The CDR3 region has the DNA TGTGCCAGCAGCCTCAGGGTAGGTAATCAGCCCCAGCATTTT. Translating it yields CASSLRVGNQPQHF.

This chain links TRBV3-1 (or the pseudogene TRBV3-2) with TRBJ1-5; no clear D gene. Trimming stripped 4 bases from V and 7 bases from J, with 17 bases between. Germline-derived CDR1 and CDR2 are LGHDT and YNNKEL (reference sequence). The CDR3 contains 15 residues. The CDR3 here is CASSLSSTSGQPQHF. CDR3 coding DNA: TGTGCCAGCAGCCTATCCTCCACCAGCGGCCAGCCCCAGCATTTT.

The chain joins TRBV25-1 to TRBJ1-3; the D gene is possibly TRBD1 (6 bases). V was clipped by 5 bases and J by 1 base, with 9 bases between them. This CDR3 is 14 amino acids long. Germline V gives CDR1 MGHDK, CDR2 SYGVNS. CDR3 DNA: TGTGCCAGCAGTCCTCAGGGGTCTGGAAACACCATATATTTT. This translates into CASSPQGSGNTIYF.

The chain uses TRBV10-1 and TRBJ2-1, with 7 nucleotides matching TRBD1. CDR3 length: 15 residues. With 10 bases clipped from V and 0 bases from J, the junction kept 9 bases outside the gene matches. The germline gives CDR1 WNHNN, CDR2 SYGVQD (reference sequence). CDR3 sequence (DNA): TGCGCCAAAATTGGGGCAGGGGGCTCCTACAATGAGCAGTTCTTC. Encoded protein: CAKIGAGGSYNEQFF.

This chain uses TRBV2 with TRBJ1-3; 7 bases agree with TRBD1. The CDR3 is made up of 13 amino acids. V dropped 6 bases and J dropped 3; count of bases not matched to a gene: 2. Looked up from germline, CDR1 is SNHLY and CDR2 is FYNNEI. Here the CDR3 reads CASRQGIGNTIYF. DNA for the CDR3: TGTGCCAGCAGACAGGGGATTGGAAACACCATATATTTT.

This clone was found a few times. The chain carries TRBV6-5 and TRBJ1-2; 7 bases match TRBD1. The junction had 6 bases not matched to a gene; V was cut back by 2 bases and J by 3 bases. Germline V gene lookup returns CDR1 MNHEY and CDR2 SVGAGI. The CDR3 spans 15 residues. CDR3 loop: CASSYVGGGDYGYTF. The CDR3 DNA reads as TGTGCCAGCAGTTACGTCGGAGGGGGCGACTATGGCTACACCTTC.

The chain has TRBV7-2 and TRBJ1-2, with 8 bases matching TRBD1. Germline values: CDR1 SGHTA, CDR2 FQGNSA. The CDR3 sequence is 14 residues long. V lost 1 base to trimming and J lost 2 bases; unmatched junction nucleotides: 0. For the CDR3, the DNA is TGTGCCAGCAGCTTAGACAGGGGGAACTATGGCTACACCTTC. Amino acid sequence: CASSLDRGNYGYTF.

The chain recombines TRBV14 with TRBJ2-3; 8 bases are a match to TRBD2. CDR1 and CDR2 from the germline V gene are SGHDN and FVKESK. V shed 2 bases and J 0 bases; nucleotides not matched to a gene: 1. The CDR3 covers 15 residues. Here the CDR3 reads CASSQQRGSTDTQYF. CDR3 DNA: TGTGCCAGCAGCCAACAGCGGGGGAGCACAGATACGCAGTATTTT. Variable domain in full (rest from reference TRBV14 and TRBJ2-3): EAGVTQFPSHSVIEKGQTVTLRCDPISGHDNLYWYRRVMGKEIKFLLHFVKESKQDESGMPNNRFLAERTGGTYSTLKVQPAELEDSGVYFCASSQQRGSTDTQYFGPGTRLTVL.

The chain carries TRBV19 and TRBJ1-1; the D gene is possibly TRBD1 (5 bases). Deletions cut 5 bases from V and 0 bases from J, with 10 bases between. The CDR3 spans 14 residues. The germline V gene encodes CDR1 LNHDA and CDR2 SQIVND (reference sequence). The CDR3 is CASSQGLLNTEAFF. The CDR3 region has the DNA TGTGCCAGTAGTCAGGGACTTTTGAACACTGAAGCTTTCTTT. Combining the CDR3 with reference TRBV19 and TRBJ1-1 gives the whole variable domain DGGITQSPKYLFRKEGQNVTLSCEQNLNHDAMYWYRQDPGQGLRLIYYSQIVNDFQKGDIAEGYSVSREKKESFPLTVTSAQKNPTAFYLCASSQGLLNTEAFFGQGTRLTVV.

This chain links TRBV6-5 with TRBJ1-2, with a weak D call TRBD1 (6 bases). Looked up from germline, CDR1 is MNHEY and CDR2 is SVGAGI. The CDR3 length is 15 residues. The ends were cut back, 6 bases at V and 4 bases at J, with 18 bases in the middle. CDR3: CASSSIRGALYGYTF. The CDR3 DNA reads as TGTGCCAGCAGCTCTATCCGGGGGGCACTCTATGGCTACACCTTC.

The rearrangement links TRBV6-4 to TRBJ1-2; 11 bases match TRBD1. With V trimmed by 4 bases and J by 6 bases, 10 bases remained unmatched. The CDR3 length is 16 residues. CDR1 MRHNA and CDR2 SNTAGT come from the germline V gene. The CDR3 spells CASSASWDRGTDGYTF. The CDR3 region has the DNA TGTGCCAGCAGTGCGAGTTGGGACAGGGGGACGGATGGCTACACCTTC.

The rearrangement uses TRBV5-6 and TRBJ2-3; the match to TRBD1 covers 7 bases. The ends lost 2 bases at V and 0 bases at J; junction bases unmatched: 15. The germline V gene encodes CDR1 SGHDT and CDR2 YYEEEE. There are 19 residues in the CDR3. The CDR3 DNA reads TGTGCCAGCAGCTTAGGACAGAGGGGGCGGGTATCGAGCACAGATACGCAGTATTTT. This gives the protein CASSLGQRGRVSSTDTQYF.

The chain uses TRBV5-1 and TRBJ2-3; D possibly corresponds to TRBD1 (6 bases). The V end was cut by 0 bases, the J end by 2 bases, with 7 bases between. Germline V gene sequence: CDR1 SGHRS, CDR2 YFSETQ. The CDR3 length is 14 residues. The CDR3 loop is CASSLGDITDTQYF. CDR3 in DNA: TGCGCCAGCAGCTTGGGGGACATCACAGATACGCAGTATTTT.

The chain couples TRBV18 to TRBJ2-5; D may be TRBD2 (6 bases). The V gene's germline CDR1 is KGHSH and CDR2 LQKENI. The CDR3 is 15 amino acids. The germline V and J ends were trimmed by 3 bases and 5 bases, with 16 bases remaining between them. CDR3 protein: CASSPNVGGVETQYF. CDR3 sequence (DNA): TGTGCCAGCTCACCGAATGTCGGCGGGGTTGAGACCCAGTACTTC.

J is TRBJ2-3 and V is TRBV9; TRBD2 matches at 9 bases. Germline CDR1 SGDLS, CDR2 YYNGEE. This CDR3 comprises 16 residues. Trimming removed 3 bases from V and 0 bases from J; junction bases left unmatched: 5. The CDR3 nucleotides are TGTGCCAGCAGCGATGGACTAGCGCGTAGCACAGATACGCAGTATTTT. Protein: CASSDGLARSTDTQYF.

The V and J genes are TRBV7-9 and TRBJ2-3; D gene uncertain. Trimming took 2 bases from V and 2 from J, leaving 8 bases between them. The CDR3 spans 14 residues. Germline loops: CDR1 SEHNR, CDR2 FQNEAQ (reference sequence). The CDR3, as DNA: TGTGCCAGCAGCTTACAGGCTTCCACAGATACGCAGTATTTT. Translating gives CASSLQASTDTQYF.

This chain uses TRBV7-2 with TRBJ2-1, with TRBD1 matching 8 bases. V was clipped by 4 bases and J by 7 bases; unmatched bases: 9. The CDR3 is 15 residues long. The germline V gene encodes CDR1 SGHTA and CDR2 FQGNSA. CDR3 nucleotides: TGTGCCAGCAGCTCCGGGACAGGTCAGAAGAATGAGCAGTTCTTC. Its protein is CASSSGTGQKNEQFF. The full variable domain, rest sourced from reference TRBV7-2 and TRBJ2-1, is GAGVSQSPSNKVTEKGKDVELRCDPISGHTALYWYRQSLGQGLEFLIYFQGNSAPDKSGLPSDRFSAERTGGSVSTLTIQRTQQEDSAVYLCASSSGTGQKNEQFFGPGTRLTVL.

Only a few counts were recorded for this clone. The chain carries TRBV30 and TRBJ2-5, with 10 positions matching TRBD2. CDR3 size: 14 residues. Germline V lookup: CDR1 GTSNPN, CDR2 SVGIG (reference sequence). V lost 3 bases, J lost 5 bases, and 6 bases stayed unmatched. CDR3: CAWSVEGLAETQYF. CDR3 DNA: TGTGCCTGGAGCGTAGAGGGACTAGCGGAGACCCAGTACTTC.

The V gene is TRBV2, the J gene TRBJ1-1; D unclear. The CDR3 totals 13 residues. V was trimmed by 2 bases and J by 3 bases, leaving 7 bases between them. Germline V gene data show CDR1 as SNHLY and CDR2 as FYNNEI. CDR3: CASSEQQYTEAFF. The CDR3 coding sequence is TGTGCCAGCAGTGAACAACAGTACACTGAAGCTTTCTTT.